The 6 T cell receptor beta chains in this list originate from one sample, sequenced in a study of blood T cell repertoires in COVID-19. Only in-frame clones appear in the TCRdb table, and some are missing; sequencing was by immunoSEQ multiplex PCR. The sample shows just over 90,000 clones, about 80% of them seen only once. The sequencing input was peripheral blood. These receptors were obtained from a human donor in a cohort sampled during active COVID-19.

A single count supports this clone. The V and J genes are TRBV2 and TRBJ2-1; 9 bases map to TRBD1. The CDR3 extends over 16 amino acids. Unmatched junction bases numbered 12, after V lost 7 bases and J lost 5 bases. Germline V lookup: CDR1 SNHLY, CDR2 FYNNEI. The CDR3 protein is CASNFAGTGFNNEQFF. Written as DNA, the CDR3 is TGTGCCAGCAACTTCGCCGGGACAGGGTTTAACAATGAGCAGTTCTTC.

This clone was detected a few times. The chain combines TRBV10-3 with TRBJ2-7; the match to TRBD2 covers 9 bases. V lost 1 base to trimming and J lost 5 bases; unmatched junction nucleotides: 6. Germline V CDR1 and CDR2: ENHRY, SYGVKD. This CDR3 contains 15 residues. The CDR3 DNA reads TGTGCCATCAGTGAGTTCGTAGCGGGGGTCAACGAGCAGTACTTC. It yields the protein CAISEFVAGVNEQYF.

J is TRBJ2-7 and V is TRBV7-9, with TRBD2 identical over 9 bases. J lost 1 base, V lost 3 bases, and 4 bases had no gene match. The CDR3 sequence is 15 residues long. Per germline, CDR1 SEHNR and CDR2 FQNEAQ (reference sequence). This chain's CDR3 is CASSFLAGNSYEQYF. The DNA for the CDR3 is TGTGCCAGCAGCTTTCTAGCGGGAAATTCCTACGAGCAGTACTTC.

The V and J genes are TRBV5-1 and TRBJ1-1; 8 bases match TRBD1. The V segment lost 4 bases and the J segment 2 bases; nucleotides outside the gene matches: 10. Per germline, CDR1 SGHRS and CDR2 YFSETQ. The CDR3 is 16 residues long. Written as DNA, the CDR3 is TGCGCCAGCAGCCATGGACAGGGAGTTGGAAACACTGAAGCTTTCTTT. This gives the protein CASSHGQGVGNTEAFF. Based on the CDR3 plus reference TRBV5-1 and TRBJ1-1, the full variable domain is KAGVTQTPRYLIKTRGQQVTLSCSPISGHRSVSWYQQTPGQGLQFLFEYFSETQRNKGNFPGRFSGRQFSNSRSEMNVSTLELGDSALYLCASSHGQGVGNTEAFFGQGTRLTVV.

This rearrangement joins TRBV4-2 to TRBJ1-2; possibly TRBD1 for D (5 bases). CDR3 length equals 14 residues. The V end lost 0 bases, the J end lost 4 bases, and 9 bases lay between the germline ends. CDR1 is LGHNA, CDR2 YNFKEQ, per germline. The CDR3 sequence is CASSQDRQSYGYTF. CDR3 in DNA: TGTGCCAGCAGCCAAGATAGACAGTCCTATGGCTACACCTTC.

The chain couples TRBV7-2 to TRBJ1-4; D not certain. Germline CDR1 is SGHTA and CDR2 is FQGNSA. The CDR3 is 16 residues long. The V end was cut by 1 base, the J end by 8 bases, with 17 bases between. CDR3 amino acids: CASSLGIYRENEKLFF. DNA for the CDR3: TGTGCCAGCAGCTTAGGGATTTATCGGGAGAACGAAAAACTGTTTTTT.